Below, 20 T cell receptor beta chains from the same sample are listed, as sequenced in a study of T cells in Graves' hyperthyroidism and ophthalmopathy. Researchers amplified the TCR beta CDR3 regions from RNA transcripts. The HTBI set primed first-round TCR CDR3 RT-PCR. From the multiplex PCR reads, TCRdb called clonotypes with MiXCR, one entry per CDR3 protein. The data show approximately 150,000 distinct CDR3 sequences, about 9.4% seen once. Sequenced material: blood. These receptors came from a woman between 18 and 29 years old with Graves' hyperthyroidism that later progressed to Graves' ophthalmopathy.

This clonotype was counted at least ten times. The rearrangement uses TRBV20-1 and TRBJ1-1, with 7 bases that match TRBD1. The germline CDR1 and CDR2 sequences are DFQATT and SNEGSKA (reference sequence). The V segment lost 7 bases and the J segment 4 bases; nucleotides outside the gene matches: 9. The CDR3 totals 13 residues. The CDR3 region has the DNA TGCAGTGGTAAAGGGGGCGCGATCACTGAAGCTTTCTTT. Its translation is CSGKGGAITEAFF.

There are many counts of this clonotype. CDR3 bases: TGTGCCAGCAGCCCCCGACTAGGTAACACAGATACGCAGTATTTT. Translation: CASSPRLGNTDTQYF. V and J are TRBV9 and TRBJ2-3, with a tentative D call TRBD2 (6 bases). CDR3 length: 15 residues. CDR1 is SGDLS, CDR2 YYNGEE, per germline. Trimming cost V 4 bases and J 2 bases, with 14 bases left between them.

The table lists this clonotype with many counts. The chain has TRBV5-8 and TRBJ2-3, with D possibly TRBD1 on 6 matching bases. Germline V lookup: CDR1 SGHTS, CDR2 YDEGEE. Trimming stripped 2 bases from V and 5 bases from J, with 15 bases between. The CDR3 runs to 15 residues. DNA of the CDR3: TGTGCCAGCAGCTTCGGACAGAGGCCTGGAGATACGCAGTATTTT. Translated: CASSFGQRPGDTQYF.

This clonotype was detected ten times or more. The chain couples TRBV7-6 to TRBJ1-1, with D unclear. V was shortened by 3 bases and J by 3 bases, with 5 bases between the two germline ends. CDR3 length: 12 amino acids. Germline CDR1 and CDR2: SGHVS and FNYEAQ. The CDR3 spells CASSFPDTEAFF. CDR3 DNA sequence: TGTGCCAGCAGCTTCCCGGACACTGAAGCTTTCTTT.

The V and J genes are TRBV3-1 and TRBJ1-1, with 8 bases matching TRBD1. The CDR3 length is 14 residues. The germline V gene encodes CDR1 LGHDT and CDR2 YNNKEL (reference sequence). Unmatched junction bases numbered 4, after V lost 4 bases and J lost 3 bases. CDR3 sequence (DNA): TGTGCCAGCAGCCTCAGGGGGCCTGACACTGAAGCTTTCTTT. Encoded protein: CASSLRGPDTEAFF.

This clonotype has a count of ten or more. V usage is TRBV6-1 and J usage is TRBJ1-6; 11 bases match TRBD1. The CDR3 consists of 17 residues. CDR1 and CDR2 from the germline V gene are MNHNS and SASEGT. J lost 0 bases, V lost 7 bases, and 5 bases had no gene match. The CDR3 protein is CASKGTGGSSYNSPLHF. CDR3 DNA sequence: TGTGCCAGCAAAGGGACAGGGGGAAGCTCCTATAATTCACCCCTCCACTTT.

This clonotype showed up many times. The chain couples TRBV4-1 to TRBJ1-1; 11 positions match TRBD1. Germline values: CDR1 MGHRA, CDR2 YSYEKL. V trimming: 2 bases; J trimming: 4 bases; junction bases outside the gene matches: 9. This CDR3 is 17 amino acids long. The CDR3 sequence: CASSQFLGQGAFTEAFF. CDR3 DNA: TGCGCCAGCAGCCAATTTCTCGGACAGGGGGCCTTCACTGAAGCTTTCTTT.

Only a few counts were recorded for this clonotype. The chain recombines TRBV5-1 with TRBJ1-2; D remains ambiguous. Between the trimmed V and J ends, which lost 0 bases and 7 bases, there was a span of 10 bases. Germline V gene data show CDR1 as SGHRS and CDR2 as YFSETQ. The CDR3 runs to 13 residues. CDR3: CASSLDSTSGYTF. The CDR3, as DNA: TGCGCCAGCAGCTTGGATAGCACTAGTGGCTACACCTTC.

The J gene is TRBJ1-5, the V gene TRBV25-1; D is possibly TRBD1 (5 bases). In germline, CDR1 is MGHDK, CDR2 SYGVNS. With 1 base removed from V and 7 bases from J, the gap between germline ends came to 11 bases. CDR3 length: 14 residues. This chain's CDR3 is CASSELGEVQPQHF. The CDR3 coding sequence is TGTGCCAGCAGTGAATTGGGGGAGGTCCAGCCCCAGCATTTT.

This rearrangement joins TRBV20-1 to TRBJ1-2, with 8 bases identical to TRBD1. The CDR3 runs to 17 residues. The germline gives CDR1 DFQATT, CDR2 SNEGSKA (reference sequence). Trimming cost V 2 bases and J 0 bases; bases outside gene matches: 11. The CDR3 DNA reads as TGCAGTGCTAGAAGTAGGGGACAGGTGGGGACTAACTATGGCTACACCTTC. Its protein is CSARSRGQVGTNYGYTF.

This clonotype has just one count. A much larger clone sits a single nucleotide away, making a read error possible. This chain joins TRBV19 and TRBJ1-1; the D gene is possibly TRBD1 (5 bases). CDR1 and CDR2 (germline): LNHDA, SQIVND (reference sequence). This CDR3 region has 14 residues. The CDR3 DNA reads as TGTGCCTGTAGTATTTGGGGCGTTAACACTGAAGCTTTCTTT. Translated: CACSIWGVNTEAFF.

This clonotype was seen repeatedly, ten times or more. The J gene is TRBJ1-1, the V gene TRBV19; 11 bases align to TRBD1. V gave up 7 bases and J gave up 0 bases; unmatched junction bases: 4. Germline V gene lookup returns CDR1 LNHDA and CDR2 SQIVND (reference sequence). The CDR3 totals 15 residues. Here the CDR3 reads CASTGQGAVNTEAFF. The DNA of the CDR3 is TGTGCCAGTACCGGACAGGGGGCCGTGAACACTGAAGCTTTCTTT.

Ten or more counts support this clonotype. V and J are TRBV11-1 and TRBJ2-1, with D perhaps TRBD1 (6 bases). Germline lookup yields CDR1 SGHAT and CDR2 FQDESV (reference sequence). The CDR3 loop spans 15 amino acids. Trimming took 1 base from V and 2 from J, leaving 9 bases between them. DNA for the CDR3: TGTGCCAGCAGCTTAGGGCAGGGGCCCTACAATGAGCAGTTCTTC. The encoded protein is CASSLGQGPYNEQFF.

The table lists this clonotype with many counts. The rearrangement uses TRBV7-9 and TRBJ1-2, with D tentatively TRBD1 (5 bases). V was shortened by 2 bases and J by 10 bases, with 20 bases between the two germline ends. This CDR3 comprises 15 residues. The germline V gene has CDR1 SEHNR and CDR2 FQNEAQ (reference sequence). The CDR3 DNA reads as TGTGCCAGCAGCTTATCTAGTGGCGTGGGACCTCACTACACCTTC. It specifies CASSLSSGVGPHYTF.

At least ten counts were recorded for this clonotype. This chain joins TRBV6-1 and TRBJ1-1; tentative D call: TRBD1 (5 bases). V was cut by 5 bases and J by 5 bases, with 15 bases left in between. The CDR3 has 14 residues. Looked up from germline, CDR1 is MNHNS and CDR2 is SASEGT. CDR3 sequence (DNA): TGTGCCAGCAGTAACGTTAGGGGTCGTACTGAAGCTTTCTTT. Residues: CASSNVRGRTEAFF.

This clonotype was observed at least ten times. The chain is built from TRBV28 and TRBJ2-4; no definite D call. Per germline, CDR1 MDHEN and CDR2 SYDVKM. Trimming took 0 bases from V and 0 from J, leaving 12 bases between them. The CDR3 is 17 amino acids. The CDR3 protein is CASSLWGRNSAKNIQYF. Written as DNA, the CDR3 is TGTGCCAGCAGTTTATGGGGCAGGAATTCAGCCAAAAACATTCAGTACTTC.

J is TRBJ2-7 and V is TRBV4-1; tentatively, D is TRBD1 or TRBD2 (5 bases each). This CDR3 region has 18 residues. With 4 bases removed from V and 2 bases from J, the gap between germline ends came to 24 bases. CDR1 MGHRA and CDR2 YSYEKL come from the germline V gene. The DNA of the CDR3 is TGCGCCAGCAGCCCGGCGGTCCTCCGGGGCCGTTATACCTACGAGCAGTACTTC. Its protein is CASSPAVLRGRYTYEQYF.

The genes are TRBV18 and TRBJ2-3; D may be TRBD2 (6 bases). The V gene's germline CDR1 is KGHSH and CDR2 LQKENI. With 2 bases removed from V and 3 bases from J, the gap between germline ends came to 15 bases. The CDR3 is made up of 16 amino acids. CDR3 residues: CASSPTKGGFTDTQYF. The CDR3 region has the DNA TGTGCCAGCTCACCAACCAAGGGAGGATTTACAGATACGCAGTATTTT.

This clonotype was picked up a small number of times. CDR3 loop: CASSQVLGLSGNTIYF. The CDR3 nucleotides read TGTGCCAGCAGCCAAGTGCTGGGCCTCTCTGGAAACACCATATATTTT. This chain connects TRBV3-1 to TRBJ1-3; D is undetermined. V was cut by 1 base and J by 0 bases, with 10 bases left in between. CDR3 length equals 16 residues. Germline V gene lookup returns CDR1 LGHDT and CDR2 YNNKEL (reference sequence).

The chain carries TRBV3-1 and TRBJ2-3; 8 bases are shared with TRBD2. This CDR3 spans 15 amino acids. V shed 2 bases, J shed 0 bases, and the junction held 1 base outside the gene matches. The germline V gene has CDR1 LGHDT and CDR2 YNNKEL (reference sequence). This CDR3 is CASSQTSGSTDTQYF. The CDR3, as DNA: TGTGCCAGCAGCCAAACTAGCGGTAGCACAGATACGCAGTATTTT.